This T cell receptor (beta chain) was sequenced in a study of cytomegalovirus exposure and HLA in healthy donors. Study observations and caveats: Researchers catalogued about 150 TCR beta chains as cytomegalovirus-associated.

60 Vbeta and 13 Jbeta primers were used in PCR. Here immunoSEQ multiplex PCR was the method, and the copy in TCRdb shows in-frame clones only, minus some. Of about 150,000 clones in the sample, 73% were seen once. Regarding this clone: Its antigen is undetermined.

The CDR3 length is 15 residues. Trimming stripped 5 bases from V and 4 bases from J, with 17 bases between. Germline loops: CDR1 MNHNY, CDR2 SVGAGI (reference sequence). The J gene is TRBJ1-2, the V gene TRBV6-6; possible D gene TRBD1, 5 bases. This receptor was taken from a woman aged 18-29 years in good health and CMV-seropositive. Material for sequencing was PBMCs. In nucleotides, the CDR3 is TGTGCCAGCAGTACCAACGGCGGGACCCCCTATGGCTACACCTTC. Translation gives CASSTNGGTPYGYTF.